This section outlines one T cell receptor (beta chain) sequence together with its context. The CDR3 contains 13 residues. Germline assignment: CDR1 MNHNS and CDR2 SASEGT. The V and J ends lost 0 bases and 13 bases respectively, with 15 bases between them. In the original analysis: The assay estimated nucleated cells by amplifying reference gene primers. The table came from immunoSEQ multiplex PCR; TCRdb's copy has only in-frame clones and leaves some out. V and J calls and clone size are as listed in that table; D and trimming were resolved from the DNA. Among about 130,000 clones, 78% were seen once, and the ten largest hold about 10%. These data are taken from a study of blood T cell repertoires in COVID-19. Study-wide context: The United States, Italy and Spain were the sources of the acute and convalescent COVID-19 samples. In each case, the material was cDNA or gDNA derived from T cells, B-cell-depleted T cells, or PBMCs.

The sequence derives from a man aged 55 to 70 who had recovered from COVID-19. Material for sequencing was peripheral blood. The chain joins TRBV6-1 to TRBJ1-2; D remains ambiguous. The DNA for the CDR3 is TGTGCCAGCAGTGAAGCGCGGGTTAGTACAGTCACCTTC. Protein: CASSEARVSTVTF.